The 19 T cell receptor beta chains reported below all come from one sample, sequenced in a study of blood T cell repertoires in COVID-19. Some clones are missing from TCRdb's copy, which holds only in-frame ones; the method was immunoSEQ multiplex PCR. Of 230,000 or so clones in the sample, 88% are singletons; the top ten hold over 12%. The sequencing sample was made of PBMCs or T cells enriched from blood (not recorded which). Receptor source: a woman in her fifties or sixties with acute COVID-19.

This clone is medium-sized by share. The same CDR3 arises from other DNA sequences in this sample as well. V is TRBV7-2 and J is TRBJ2-3, with 7 bases that match TRBD2. CDR3 size: 14 residues. The germline CDR1 and CDR2 sequences are SGHTA and FQGNSA. V lost 5 bases to trimming and J lost 6 bases; unmatched junction nucleotides: 8. The DNA for the CDR3 is TGTGCCAGCAGCGGGGGGGAGGGGAGGGATACGCAGTATTTT. It specifies CASSGGEGRDTQYF.

V gene TRBV6-5 combines with J gene TRBJ2-2; D possibly corresponds to TRBD1 (7 bases). The CDR3 has 14 amino acids. Trimming removed 6 bases from V and 2 bases from J, with 10 bases in between. Looked up from germline, CDR1 is MNHEY and CDR2 is SVGAGI. CDR3 sequence reads: CASRQGGNTGELFF. CDR3 bases: TGTGCCAGCAGGCAGGGGGGAAACACCGGGGAGCTGTTTTTT.

This clone was picked up a small number of times. V is TRBV6-5 and J is TRBJ2-5, with 11 bases that match TRBD2. After removal of 0 bases from V and 3 bases from J, the junction contained 3 bases not matched to a gene. CDR1 is MNHEY, CDR2 SVGAGI, per germline. The CDR3 sequence is 16 residues long. CDR3 in amino acids: CASSYSGTSGEETQYF. DNA for the CDR3: TGTGCCAGCAGTTACTCGGGGACTAGCGGAGAAGAGACCCAGTACTTC.

This clone was observed once. This rearrangement joins TRBV27 to TRBJ1-5; D is unclear. The CDR3 loop spans 14 amino acids. Germline lookup yields CDR1 MNHEY and CDR2 SMNVEV (reference sequence). The V gene lost 2 bases and the J gene lost 7 bases, with 12 bases spanning the gap. The CDR3 DNA follows: TGTGCCAGCAGTTTAATGGGTAGCAGACAGCCCCAGCATTTT. This sequence encodes CASSLMGSRQPQHF.

This chain uses TRBV21-1 with TRBJ2-5; the D segment call TRBD1 is taken from the table without a DNA check. TRBV21-1 is listed as a pseudogene. The CDR3 runs 11 residues. DNA for the CDR3: TGTGCCAGCAGCAGAACACGACATCCGAACTTC. Its translation: CASSRTRHPNF.

The chain recombines TRBV4-2 with TRBJ2-1; 8 nucleotides align to TRBD1. Germline-derived CDR1 and CDR2 are LGHNA and YNFKEQ. The CDR3 consists of 14 residues. V shed 4 bases, J shed 9 bases, and the junction held 8 bases outside the gene matches. The CDR3 nucleotides are TGTGCCAGCAGCCGATGGACAGGGACGGGTGAGCAGTTCTTC. Protein sequence: CASSRWTGTGEQFF.

There are a few counts of this clone. The CDR3 coding sequence is TGTGCCAGCAGCCCACTAGCGAACTCCTACGAGCAGTACTTC. This sequence encodes CASSPLANSYEQYF. The chain combines TRBV27 with TRBJ2-7; TRBD2 matches 7 bases. V lost 6 bases and J lost 0; bases outside the gene matches: 5. This CDR3 region has 14 residues. Germline V lookup: CDR1 MNHEY, CDR2 SMNVEV (reference sequence).

V is TRBV28 and J is TRBJ1-1; no clear D gene. V lost 7 bases and J lost 5, with 11 bases in between. CDR3 length: 12 amino acids. From germline, CDR1 is MDHEN and CDR2 SYDVKM. This CDR3 is CASIGRATEAFF. The CDR3 nucleotides read TGTGCCAGCATCGGGAGGGCAACTGAAGCTTTCTTT.

The genes are TRBV7-9 and TRBJ2-7; 13 positions agree with TRBD2. V shed 4 bases and J 1 base; nucleotides not matched to a gene: 4. CDR3 length: 16 amino acids. Germline CDR1 is SEHNR and CDR2 is FQNEAQ (reference sequence). This CDR3 reads CASSWKTSGRSYEQYF. For the CDR3, the DNA is TGTGCCAGCAGCTGGAAGACTAGCGGGAGGTCCTACGAGCAGTACTTC.

The J gene is TRBJ1-6, the V gene TRBV27, with a possible D match to TRBD1 (5 bases). With 5 bases removed from V and 6 bases from J, the gap between germline ends came to 14 bases. CDR1 is MNHEY and CDR2 is SMNVEV in the germline V gene (reference sequence). The length of the CDR3 is 15 residues. CDR3: CASSPRGGGNSPLHF. CDR3 bases: TGTGCCAGCAGTCCCCGTGGGGGGGGTAATTCACCCCTCCACTTT.

This clone was found once. V usage is TRBV12-3 or TRBV12-4 and J usage is TRBJ1-5; D gene unclear. This CDR3 has 13 residues. Between the trimmed V and J ends, which lost 3 bases and 2 bases, there was a span of 5 bases. CDR3 in DNA: TGTGCCAGCAGTTTGGCAGGCAATCAGCCCCAGCATTTT. This gives the protein CASSLAGNQPQHF.

The genes are TRBV18 and TRBJ2-1; TRBD2 might be the D (6 bases). Germline CDR1 reads KGHSH; CDR2 reads LQKENI. Trimming took 1 base from V and 8 from J, leaving 9 bases between them. This CDR3 is 13 amino acids long. This CDR3 is CASSPLWGDEQFF. Here the CDR3 DNA reads TGTGCCAGCTCACCACTATGGGGGGATGAGCAGTTCTTC.

The chain employs TRBV28 and TRBJ2-1, with a possible D match to TRBD2 (5 bases). The V gene lost 4 bases and the J gene lost 9 bases, with 19 bases spanning the gap. The germline CDR1 and CDR2 sequences are MDHEN and SYDVKM. The CDR3 totals 15 residues. In nucleotides, the CDR3 is TGTGCCAGCAGTTACCCCAGACTACTAGTCGGTGAGCAGTTCTTC. Amino acids: CASSYPRLLVGEQFF.

This chain joins TRBV28 and TRBJ1-5; possibly TRBD1 for D (5 bases). Trimming took 0 bases from V and 0 from J, leaving 6 bases between them. The CDR3 totals 15 residues. The germline CDR1 and CDR2 sequences are MDHEN and SYDVKM. CDR3 sequence: CASSLWTDSNQPQHF. In DNA, the CDR3 is TGTGCCAGCAGTTTATGGACAGATAGCAATCAGCCCCAGCATTTT.

The CDR3 spells CASSLPDSNEKLFF. Written as DNA, the CDR3 is TGCGCCAGCAGCCTCCCGGACTCTAATGAAAAACTGTTTTTT. The J gene is TRBJ1-4, the V gene TRBV5-1; D is undetermined. The germline gives CDR1 SGHRS, CDR2 YFSETQ. This CDR3 has 14 residues. Trimming stripped 4 bases from V and 3 bases from J, with 10 bases between.

The CDR3 loop is CASSTVGGEGYTF. The CDR3 DNA sequence: TGTGCCAGTAGTACCGTAGGGGGAGAGGGCTACACCTTC. The chain combines TRBV19 with TRBJ1-2; TRBD1 might be the D (6 bases). V lost 4 bases, J lost 8 bases, and 14 bases lay in between. The CDR3 spans 13 residues. Germline CDR1 and CDR2: LNHDA and SQIVND (reference sequence).

The gene calls are TRBV29-1 and TRBJ2-3, with a weak D call TRBD2 (5 bases). V lost 5 bases and J 0 bases, leaving 9 bases between the germline ends. This CDR3 has 13 residues. Per germline, CDR1 SQVTM and CDR2 ANQGSEA. The CDR3 spells CSVKDWSTDTQYF. CDR3 nucleotides: TGCAGCGTTAAGGACTGGAGCACAGATACGCAGTATTTT.

This clone is a singleton in its sample. The chain combines TRBV6-6 with TRBJ2-7; D call uncertain. Trimming cost V 8 bases and J 4 bases, with 12 bases left between them. The germline CDR1 and CDR2 sequences are MNHNY and SVGAGI (reference sequence). The length of the CDR3 is 12 residues. CDR3 DNA sequence: TGTGCCAGCGCAGATTATTATTACGAGCAGTACTTC. It encodes CASADYYYEQYF.

The CDR3 here is CASSLTGESAQHF. CDR3 in DNA: TGTGCCAGCAGTTTAACAGGGGAATCAGCCCAGCATTTT. V usage is TRBV27 and J usage is TRBJ1-5, with 7 bases lining up with TRBD1. The CDR3 spans 13 residues. V was clipped by 2 bases and J by 11 bases; unmatched bases: 6. Looked up from germline, CDR1 is MNHEY and CDR2 is SMNVEV (reference sequence).